The entry below describes one TCR beta chain. This sample is part of a study of cytomegalovirus exposure and HLA in healthy donors. PCR primers comprised 60 Vbeta and 13 Jbeta primers. Sequencing used immunoSEQ multiplex PCR; TCRdb keeps in-frame clones, though not all of them. The table includes about 140,000 clones, approximately 73% detected once. The sequenced sample consisted of PBMCs. The sequence came from a human donor in good health.

CDR3 sequence: CASSGTGENTGELFF. For the CDR3, the DNA is TGTGCCAGCAGTGGGACAGGGGAGAACACCGGGGAGCTGTTTTTT. The chain has TRBV6-1 and TRBJ2-2; 9 positions agree with TRBD1. Germline CDR1 and CDR2: MNHNS and SASEGT. The CDR3 is 15 residues long. V trimming: 4 bases; J trimming: 1 base; junction bases outside the gene matches: 1.